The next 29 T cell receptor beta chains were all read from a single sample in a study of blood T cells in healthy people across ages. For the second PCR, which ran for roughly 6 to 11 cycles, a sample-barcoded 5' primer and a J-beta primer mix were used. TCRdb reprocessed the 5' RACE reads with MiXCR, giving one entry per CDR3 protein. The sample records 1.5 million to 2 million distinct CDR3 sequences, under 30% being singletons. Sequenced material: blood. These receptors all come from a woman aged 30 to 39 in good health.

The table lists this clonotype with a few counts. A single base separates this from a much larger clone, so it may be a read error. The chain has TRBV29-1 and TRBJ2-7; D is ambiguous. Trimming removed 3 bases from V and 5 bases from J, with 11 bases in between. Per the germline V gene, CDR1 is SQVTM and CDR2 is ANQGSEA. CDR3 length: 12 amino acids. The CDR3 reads CSVDWGCDEQYF. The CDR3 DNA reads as TGCAGCGTTGACTGGGGTTGCGACGAGCAGTACTTC.

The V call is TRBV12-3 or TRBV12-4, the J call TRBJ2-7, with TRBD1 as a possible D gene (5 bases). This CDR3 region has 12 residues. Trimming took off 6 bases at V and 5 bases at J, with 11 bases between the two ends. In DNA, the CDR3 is TGTGCCAGCAGACAGGACCAAAACGAGCAGTACTTC. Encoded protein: CASRQDQNEQYF.

Here the CDR3 DNA reads TGTGCCAGCAGCCAAGATTTCGCCGACCCTCTTTGGGGGCCAGGGTGCGGCTACACCTTC. Residues: CASSQDFADPLWGPGCGYTF. This chain uses TRBV3-1 with TRBJ1-2, with D maybe TRBD1 (6 bases). V was trimmed by 0 bases and J by 8 bases, leaving 31 bases between them. This CDR3 is built from 20 residues. Per the germline V gene, CDR1 is LGHDT and CDR2 is YNNKEL (reference sequence). The full variable domain, with the rest looked up from reference TRBV3-1 and TRBJ1-2, is DTAVSQTPKYLVTQMGNDKSIKCEQNLGHDTMYWYKQDSKKFLKIMFSYNNKELIINETVPNRFSPKSPDKAHLNLHINSLELGDSAVYFCASSQDFADPLWGPGCGYTFGSGTRLTVV.

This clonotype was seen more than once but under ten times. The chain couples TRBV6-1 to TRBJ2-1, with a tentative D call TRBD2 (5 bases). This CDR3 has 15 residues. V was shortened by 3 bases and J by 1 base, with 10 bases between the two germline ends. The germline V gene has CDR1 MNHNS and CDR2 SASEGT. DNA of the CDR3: TGTGCCAGCAGTGAGGAAGAGGGATCCTACAATGAGCAGTTCTTC. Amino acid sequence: CASSEEEGSYNEQFF.

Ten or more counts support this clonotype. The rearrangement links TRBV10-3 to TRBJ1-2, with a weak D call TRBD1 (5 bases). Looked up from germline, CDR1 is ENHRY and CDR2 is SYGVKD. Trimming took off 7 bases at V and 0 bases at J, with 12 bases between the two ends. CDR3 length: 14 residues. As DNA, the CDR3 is TGTGCCATCATGAGCGGGGCGGCTAACTATGGCTACACCTTC. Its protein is CAIMSGAANYGYTF.

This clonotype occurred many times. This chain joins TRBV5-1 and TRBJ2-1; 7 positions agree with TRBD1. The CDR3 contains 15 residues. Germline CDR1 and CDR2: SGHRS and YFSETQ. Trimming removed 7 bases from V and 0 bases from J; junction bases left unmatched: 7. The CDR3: CASETGVGSYNEQFF. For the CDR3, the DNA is TGCGCCAGCGAAACAGGGGTGGGCTCCTACAATGAGCAGTTCTTC.

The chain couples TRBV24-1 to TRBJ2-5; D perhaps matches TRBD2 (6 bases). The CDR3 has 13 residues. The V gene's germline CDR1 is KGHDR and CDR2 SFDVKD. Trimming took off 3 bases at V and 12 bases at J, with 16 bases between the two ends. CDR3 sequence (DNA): TGTGCCACCAGTGATCCCACCGGGAGCAAGAAGTACTTC. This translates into CATSDPTGSKKYF.

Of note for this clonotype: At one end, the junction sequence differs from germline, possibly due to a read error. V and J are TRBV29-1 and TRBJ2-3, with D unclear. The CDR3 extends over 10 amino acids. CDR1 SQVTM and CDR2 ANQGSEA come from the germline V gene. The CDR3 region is CSVGTVTQYF. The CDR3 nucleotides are TGCAGCGTGGGCACAGTTACGCAGTATTTT.

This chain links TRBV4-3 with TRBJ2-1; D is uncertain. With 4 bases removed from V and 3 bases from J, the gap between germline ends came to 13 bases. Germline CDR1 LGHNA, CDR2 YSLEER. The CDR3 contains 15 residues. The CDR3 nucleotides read TGCGCCAGCAGCCGCGCGCAGTTTGGCTACAATGAGCAGTTCTTC. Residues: CASSRAQFGYNEQFF.

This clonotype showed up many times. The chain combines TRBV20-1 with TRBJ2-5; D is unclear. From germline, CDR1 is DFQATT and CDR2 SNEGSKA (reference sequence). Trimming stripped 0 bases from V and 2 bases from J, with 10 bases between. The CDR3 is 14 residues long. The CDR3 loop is CSARDTGRQETQYF. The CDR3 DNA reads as TGCAGTGCTAGAGATACTGGACGACAAGAGACCCAGTACTTC.

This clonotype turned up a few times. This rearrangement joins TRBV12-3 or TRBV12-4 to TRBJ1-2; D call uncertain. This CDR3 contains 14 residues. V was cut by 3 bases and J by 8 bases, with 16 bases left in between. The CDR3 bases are TGTGCCAGCAGTTTTGACCCCTCGGTGGGGGGCTACACCTTC. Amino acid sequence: CASSFDPSVGGYTF.

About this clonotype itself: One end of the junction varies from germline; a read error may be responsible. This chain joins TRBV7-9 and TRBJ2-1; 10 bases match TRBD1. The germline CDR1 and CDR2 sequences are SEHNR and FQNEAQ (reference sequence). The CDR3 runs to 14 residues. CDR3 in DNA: TGTGCCGGCAGTCCGAGGACAGGGGGTAATGAGCAGTTCTTC. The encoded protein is CAGSPRTGGNEQFF.

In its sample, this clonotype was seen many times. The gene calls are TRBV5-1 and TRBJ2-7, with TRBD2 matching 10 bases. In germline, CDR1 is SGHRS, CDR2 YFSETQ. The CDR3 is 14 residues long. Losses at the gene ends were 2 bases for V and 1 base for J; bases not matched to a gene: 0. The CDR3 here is CASSFSGRSYEQYF. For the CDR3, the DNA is TGCGCCAGCAGCTTTAGCGGGAGGTCCTACGAGCAGTACTTC.

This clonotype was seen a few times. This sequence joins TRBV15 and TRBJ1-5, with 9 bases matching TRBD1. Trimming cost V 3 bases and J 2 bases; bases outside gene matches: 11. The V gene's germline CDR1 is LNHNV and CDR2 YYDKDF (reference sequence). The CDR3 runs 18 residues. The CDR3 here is CATSSPGTGWFGNQPQHF. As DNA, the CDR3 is TGTGCCACCAGCAGCCCCGGGACAGGGTGGTTTGGCAATCAGCCCCAGCATTTT.

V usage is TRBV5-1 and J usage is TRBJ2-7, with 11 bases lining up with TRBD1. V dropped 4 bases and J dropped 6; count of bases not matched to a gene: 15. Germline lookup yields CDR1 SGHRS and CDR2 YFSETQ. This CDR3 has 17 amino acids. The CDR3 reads CASSLPLAPGQGGEQYF. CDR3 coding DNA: TGCGCCAGCAGCCTCCCCCTCGCCCCGGGACAGGGGGGCGAGCAGTACTTC.

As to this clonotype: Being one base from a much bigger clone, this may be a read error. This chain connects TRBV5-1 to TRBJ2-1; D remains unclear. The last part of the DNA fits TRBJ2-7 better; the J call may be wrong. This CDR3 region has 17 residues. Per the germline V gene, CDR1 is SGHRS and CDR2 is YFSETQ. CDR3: CASSLDPRTGSYNEQYF. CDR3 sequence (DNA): TGCGCCAGCAGCTTGGACCCCCGGACGGGCTCCTACAATGAGCAGTACTTC.

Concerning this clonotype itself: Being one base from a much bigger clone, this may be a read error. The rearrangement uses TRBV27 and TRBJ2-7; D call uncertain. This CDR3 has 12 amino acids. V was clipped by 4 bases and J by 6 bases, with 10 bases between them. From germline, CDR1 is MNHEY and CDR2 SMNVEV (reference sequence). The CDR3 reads CASSYWGGEQYV. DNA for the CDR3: TGTGCCAGCAGTTATTGGGGTGGCGAGCAGTACGTC.

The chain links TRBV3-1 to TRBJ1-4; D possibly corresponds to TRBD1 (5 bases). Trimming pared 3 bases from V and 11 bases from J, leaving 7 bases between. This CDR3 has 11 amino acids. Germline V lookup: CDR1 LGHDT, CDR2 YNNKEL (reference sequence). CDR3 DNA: TGTGCCAGCAGCCAGGGGGGGAAACTGTTTTTT. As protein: CASSQGGKLFF. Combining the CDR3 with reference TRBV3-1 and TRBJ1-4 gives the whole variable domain DTAVSQTPKYLVTQMGNDKSIKCEQNLGHDTMYWYKQDSKKFLKIMFSYNNKELIINETVPNRFSPKSPDKAHLNLHINSLELGDSAVYFCASSQGGKLFFGSGTQLSVL.

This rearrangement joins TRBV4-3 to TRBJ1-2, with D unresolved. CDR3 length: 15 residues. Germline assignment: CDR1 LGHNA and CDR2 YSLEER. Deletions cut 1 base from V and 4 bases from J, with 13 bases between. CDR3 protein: CASSQGVGSGYGYTF. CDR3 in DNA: TGCGCCAGCAGCCAAGGGGTGGGGTCGGGCTATGGCTACACCTTC.

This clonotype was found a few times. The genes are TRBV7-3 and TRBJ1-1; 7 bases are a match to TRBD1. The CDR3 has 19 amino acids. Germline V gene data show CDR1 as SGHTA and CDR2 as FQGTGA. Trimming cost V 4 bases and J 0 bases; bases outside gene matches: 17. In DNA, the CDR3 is TGTGCCAGCAGCTCCCAGGGGAGGGGGACAGCTACTATGAACACTGAAGCTTTCTTT. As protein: CASSSQGRGTATMNTEAFF.

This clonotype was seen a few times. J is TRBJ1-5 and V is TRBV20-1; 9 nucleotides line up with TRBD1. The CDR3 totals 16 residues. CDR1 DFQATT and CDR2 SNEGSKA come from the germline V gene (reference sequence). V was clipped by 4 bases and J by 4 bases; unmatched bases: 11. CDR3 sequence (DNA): TGCAGTGCTACTATGGCGGCCGGGACAGGGAATCAGCCCCAGCATTTT. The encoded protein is CSATMAAGTGNQPQHF.

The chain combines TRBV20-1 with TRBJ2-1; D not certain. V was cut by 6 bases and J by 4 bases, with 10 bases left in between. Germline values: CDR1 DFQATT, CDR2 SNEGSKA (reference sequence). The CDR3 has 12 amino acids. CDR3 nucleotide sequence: TGCAGTGCCAGGCACCGGTACAATGAGCAGTTCTTC. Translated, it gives CSARHRYNEQFF.

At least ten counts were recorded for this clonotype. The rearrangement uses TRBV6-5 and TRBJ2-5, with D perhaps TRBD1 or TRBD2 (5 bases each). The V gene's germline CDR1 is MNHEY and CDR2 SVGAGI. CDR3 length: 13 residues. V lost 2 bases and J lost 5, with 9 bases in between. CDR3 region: CASSYRGSETQYF. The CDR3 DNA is TGTGCCAGCAGTTACCGGGGCAGTGAGACCCAGTACTTC.

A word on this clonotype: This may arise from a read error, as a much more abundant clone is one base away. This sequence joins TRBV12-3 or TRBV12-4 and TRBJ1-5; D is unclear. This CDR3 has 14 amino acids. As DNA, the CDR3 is TGTGCCAGCAGTTTAATGGCGGTGAATCAGCCCCGGCATTTT. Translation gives CASSLMAVNQPRHF.

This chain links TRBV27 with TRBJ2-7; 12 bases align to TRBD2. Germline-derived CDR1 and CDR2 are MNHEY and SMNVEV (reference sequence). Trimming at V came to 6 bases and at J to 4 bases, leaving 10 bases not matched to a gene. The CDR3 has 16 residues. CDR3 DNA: TGTGCCAGCAGACCTATCGGACTAGCGGGAAGGTACGAGCAGTACTTC. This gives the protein CASRPIGLAGRYEQYF.

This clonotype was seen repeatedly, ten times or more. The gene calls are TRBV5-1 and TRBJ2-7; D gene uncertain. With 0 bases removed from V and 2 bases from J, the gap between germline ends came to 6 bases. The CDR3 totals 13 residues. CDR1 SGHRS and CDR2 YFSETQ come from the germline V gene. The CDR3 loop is CASSLAVAYEQYF. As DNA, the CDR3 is TGCGCCAGCAGCTTGGCTGTGGCCTACGAGCAGTACTTC.

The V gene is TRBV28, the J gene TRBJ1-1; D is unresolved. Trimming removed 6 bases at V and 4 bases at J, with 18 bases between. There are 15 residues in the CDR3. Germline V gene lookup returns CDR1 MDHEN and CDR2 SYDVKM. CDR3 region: CASSLSPGRSTEAFF. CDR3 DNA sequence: TGTGCCAGCAGCCTAAGTCCTGGACGGAGCACTGAAGCTTTCTTT.

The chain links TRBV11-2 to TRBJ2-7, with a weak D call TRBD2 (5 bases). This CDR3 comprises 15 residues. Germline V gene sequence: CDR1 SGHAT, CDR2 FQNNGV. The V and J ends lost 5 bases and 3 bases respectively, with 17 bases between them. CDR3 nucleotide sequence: TGTGCCAGCAGCCCCCTGCAGCGGCTAGGCTACGAGCAGTACTTC. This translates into CASSPLQRLGYEQYF.

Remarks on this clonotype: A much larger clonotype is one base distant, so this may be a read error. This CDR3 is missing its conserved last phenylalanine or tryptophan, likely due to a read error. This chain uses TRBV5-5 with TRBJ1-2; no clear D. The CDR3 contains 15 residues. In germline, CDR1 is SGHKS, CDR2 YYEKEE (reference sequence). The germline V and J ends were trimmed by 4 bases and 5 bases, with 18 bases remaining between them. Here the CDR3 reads CASSIDPGGEYGYTV. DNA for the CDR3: TGTGCCAGCAGCATCGACCCTGGAGGAGAGTATGGCTACACCGTC.